The sequence of this T cell receptor (beta chain) was determined in a study of OX40 agonist ivuxolimab in advanced cancers. The CDR3 totals 13 residues. CDR1 and CDR2 (germline): SGHRS, YFSETQ. Trimming shortened V by 6 bases and J by 7 bases, and 14 bases separated the two germline ends. Assay used: immunoSEQ multiplex PCR; TCRdb lists only in-frame clones, some missing. The table has roughly 62,000 clones, roughly 88% seen once; the top ten hold about 3%. The input for sequencing was CD4+ or CD8+ T cells sorted from blood, taken in a trial of the OX40 agonist ivuxolimab. The J gene is TRBJ1-5, the V gene TRBV5-1, with D perhaps matching TRBD1 (6 bases). The receptor was derived from an adult with an advanced solid tumor such as melanoma, head and neck, liver or kidney cancer. CDR3: CASTGVRGQPQHF. The CDR3 nucleotides are TGCGCCAGCACTGGGGTCAGGGGCCAGCCCCAGCATTTT.